This is a list of T cell receptor beta chains from one sample in a study of breast tumors, draining lymph nodes, adjacent tissues. TCRdb re-derived calls from the multiplex PCR reads in MiXCR, one entry per CDR3 protein. The sample contains approximately 230,000 distinct CDR3 sequences, 30% to 35% of which appear only once. Material for sequencing was axillary lymph node tissue. All receptors derive from a female donor with breast cancer. Some clones in this sample may be carry-over from other donors' samples. Both conserved end residues are part of each CDR3. The D gene is left open where the match is weak. The listing skips clone size in some rows; elsewhere it reads once, few, many or a size class.

len: 15; v_gene: TRBV7-7; abundance: .; d_gene: .; j_gene: TRBJ2-6; CDR3aa: CASSLGTGWANVLTF; CDR3nt: TGTGCTAGCAGCTTAGGAACAGGGTGGGCCAACGTCCTGACTTTC
len: 15; v_gene: TRBV18; abundance: .; d_gene: TRBD2; j_gene: TRBJ2-5; CDR3aa: CASSRGLAHQETQYF; CDR3nt: TGTGCCAGCTCACGTGGACTAGCGCACCAAGAGACCCAGTACTTC
len: 15; v_gene: TRBV20-1; abundance: .; d_gene: .; j_gene: TRBJ2-7; CDR3aa: CSAPGGSGGISEQYF; CDR3nt: TGCAGTGCTCCAGGGGGAAGCGGGGGCATCAGCGAGCAGTACTTC
len: 16; v_gene: TRBV6-5; abundance: few; d_gene: .; j_gene: TRBJ2-1; CDR3aa: CASSRQRLADNNEQFF; CDR3nt: TGTGCCAGCAGTCGCCAGAGGCTCGCGGACAACAATGAGCAGTTCTTC
len: 14; v_gene: TRBV6-5; abundance: .; d_gene: TRBD1; j_gene: TRBJ1-2; CDR3aa: CASSRRTGNYGYTF; CDR3nt: TGTGCCAGCAGTCGGAGGACAGGGAACTATGGCTACACCTTC
len: 15; v_gene: TRBV24-1; abundance: many; d_gene: .; j_gene: TRBJ1-3; CDR3aa: CATGKLGGDGNTIYF; CDR3nt: TGTGCCACCGGCAAGCTAGGAGGGGATGGAAACACCATATATTTT
len: 15; v_gene: TRBV5-6; abundance: few; d_gene: TRBD2; j_gene: TRBJ2-5; CDR3aa: CASSLGGRDQETQYF; CDR3nt: TGTGCCAGCAGCTTGGGGGGGAGGGACCAAGAGACCCAGTACTTC
len: 16; v_gene: TRBV9; abundance: many; d_gene: .; j_gene: TRBJ2-3; CDR3aa: CASSVVDSQSTDTQYF; CDR3nt: TGTGCCAGCAGCGTAGTGGACAGCCAGAGCACAGATACGCAGTATTTT
len: 16; v_gene: TRBV2; abundance: once; d_gene: TRBD2; j_gene: TRBJ2-5; CDR3aa: CASSESGGKIQETQYF; CDR3nt: TGTGCCAGCTCGGAGAGCGGGGGGAAGATACAAGAGACCCAGTACTTC
len: 13; v_gene: TRBV12-3/TRBV12-4; abundance: many; d_gene: .; j_gene: TRBJ2-1; CDR3aa: CASVRGAYNEQFF; CDR3nt: TGTGCCAGCGTGAGGGGGGCCTACAATGAGCAGTTCTTC
len: 14; v_gene: TRBV6-5; abundance: many; d_gene: .; j_gene: TRBJ1-2; CDR3aa: CASSYSTDHYGYTF; CDR3nt: TGTGCCAGCAGTTACTCCACAGATCACTATGGCTACACCTTC
len: 13; v_gene: TRBV6-2/TRBV6-3; abundance: .; d_gene: .; j_gene: TRBJ2-3; CDR3aa: CASSSDWRGTQYF; CDR3nt: TGTGCCAGCAGTTCGGACTGGAGAGGAACGCAGTATTTT
len: 18; v_gene: TRBV7-2; abundance: many; d_gene: TRBD2; j_gene: TRBJ2-2; CDR3aa: CASSFRLAGVINTGELFF; CDR3nt: TGTGCCAGCAGCTTCCGTCTAGCGGGGGTTATAAACACCGGGGAGCTGTTTTTT
len: 12; v_gene: TRBV4-1; abundance: many; d_gene: .; j_gene: TRBJ2-3; CDR3aa: CASSSWSNTQYF; CDR3nt: TGCGCCAGCAGCTCTTGGTCGAATACGCAGTATTTT